One sample yielded the 16 T cell receptor beta chains listed below, sequenced in a study of T cells in Graves' hyperthyroidism and ophthalmopathy. The source material, RNA transcripts, was used to amplify TCR beta CDR3 regions. TCR CDR3 underwent first-round RT-PCR with the HTBI primer set. TCRdb re-called the multiplex PCR reads through MiXCR, storing one row per CDR3 protein. The sample carries roughly 570,000 distinct CDR3 sequences, more than 15% recorded once. The source material was blood. Receptor source: a woman aged 25 to 39 with Graves' hyperthyroidism.

This clonotype appeared a few times. V and J are TRBV6-2 or TRBV6-3 and TRBJ2-1, with TRBD1 matching over 8 bases. Germline trimming cut 4 bases from V and 9 bases from J; bases unmatched to any gene: 5. This CDR3 spans 13 amino acids. The V gene's germline CDR1 is MNHEY and CDR2 SVGEGT. The CDR3 is CASSWQGAVEQFF. The CDR3, as DNA: TGTGCCAGCAGTTGGCAGGGGGCGGTTGAGCAGTTCTTC.

This clonotype was observed many times. This sequence joins TRBV18 and TRBJ2-7; 7 bases fit TRBD1. This CDR3 is built from 15 residues. Germline V gene data show CDR1 as KGHSH and CDR2 as LQKENI. V lost 5 bases, J lost 2 bases, and 9 bases stayed unmatched. For the CDR3, the DNA is TGTGCCAGCTCAGCACAGGGACAGCGAGCCTACGAGCAGTACTTC. It is translated as CASSAQGQRAYEQYF.

This clonotype was detected ten times or more. The chain combines TRBV7-2 with TRBJ2-7, with TRBD2 matching 7 bases. There are 15 residues in the CDR3. Germline V gene lookup returns CDR1 SGHTA and CDR2 FQGNSA. The V gene end was trimmed by 1 base and the J gene end by 2 bases; junction bases not matched to a gene: 5. Written as DNA, the CDR3 is TGTGCCAGCAGCTTAGGGGGGGGAGAGCCCTACGAGCAGTACTTC. Protein product: CASSLGGGEPYEQYF.

This rearrangement joins TRBV30 to TRBJ2-1; 11 bases map to TRBD2. CDR3 length: 15 amino acids. The ends lost 5 bases at V and 8 bases at J; junction bases unmatched: 11. Germline assignment: CDR1 GTSNPN and CDR2 SVGIG (reference sequence). DNA for the CDR3: TGTGCCTGGGAGACCGGGACTAGCGGCGCCGATGAGCAGTTCTTC. This codes for CAWETGTSGADEQFF.

This clonotype was found many times. The chain combines TRBV28 with TRBJ2-5; 14 bases line up with TRBD2. CDR1 is MDHEN, CDR2 SYDVKM, per germline. Unmatched junction bases numbered 10, after V lost 5 bases and J lost 5 bases. The CDR3 has 17 amino acids. The CDR3 sequence is CASSPSGTSGSRETQYF. The CDR3 nucleotides read TGTGCCAGCAGTCCTTCCGGGACTAGCGGGAGTCGGGAGACCCAGTACTTC.

This clonotype was recorded many times. This chain's CDR3 is CASSQVSSGQTTTDTQYF. As DNA, the CDR3 is TGTGCCAGCAGCCAAGTCTCTAGCGGCCAAACGACCACAGATACGCAGTATTTT. V gene TRBV3-1 combines with J gene TRBJ2-3; the match to TRBD2 covers 7 bases. In germline, CDR1 is LGHDT, CDR2 YNNKEL (reference sequence). This CDR3 spans 18 amino acids. Losses at the gene ends were 1 base for V and 2 bases for J; bases not matched to a gene: 12.

This clonotype was picked up many times. The chain links TRBV20-1 to TRBJ2-1; 14 nucleotides match TRBD2. The germline gives CDR1 DFQATT, CDR2 SNEGSKA (reference sequence). This CDR3 contains 15 residues. Trimming cost V 4 bases and J 9 bases; bases outside gene matches: 8. For the CDR3, the DNA is TGCAGTGCTACGCATAAGGGACTAGCGGGAGCTGAGCAGTTCTTC. As protein: CSATHKGLAGAEQFF.

J is TRBJ2-7 and V is TRBV4-3, with TRBD1 matching 10 bases. Trimming took 0 bases from V and 6 from J; bases not matched to a gene: 8. The CDR3 spans 16 residues. The V gene's germline CDR1 is LGHNA and CDR2 YSLEER. DNA for the CDR3: TGCGCCAGCAGCCAAGATTTAAGTAGGACAGGGGGCGAGCAGTACTTC. Protein product: CASSQDLSRTGGEQYF.

This clonotype came up many times. V gene TRBV28 combines with J gene TRBJ2-1, with TRBD2 matching 8 bases. Trimming removed 5 bases from V and 0 bases from J; junction bases left unmatched: 3. CDR1 and CDR2 from the germline V gene are MDHEN and SYDVKM. The CDR3 contains 15 residues. The CDR3 loop is CASSQRESSYNEQFF. CDR3 DNA sequence: TGTGCCAGCAGTCAGCGGGAGAGCTCCTACAATGAGCAGTTCTTC.

V gene TRBV27 combines with J gene TRBJ1-1, with TRBD1 matching over 9 bases. J was trimmed by 5 bases and V by 6 bases; bases with no gene match: 10. The CDR3 runs 15 residues. Per the germline V gene, CDR1 is MNHEY and CDR2 is SMNVEV (reference sequence). The CDR3 nucleotides read TGTGCCAGCAGATTCCCGGGACAGGGTTCTACTGAAGCTTTCTTT. Translated: CASRFPGQGSTEAFF.

The chain has TRBV7-2 and TRBJ1-4; maybe TRBD1 (6 bases). V shed 4 bases and J shed 7 bases, with 16 bases lying between them. The CDR3 has 15 amino acids. In germline, CDR1 is SGHTA, CDR2 FQGNSA. CDR3 DNA sequence: TGTACCAGCAGCTCAGCCCAGGACAGTTTTGAAAAACTGTTTTTT. Translating it yields CTSSSAQDSFEKLFF.

This clonotype was observed a handful of times. The CDR3: CASSVTGNNSPLHF. In DNA form, the CDR3 reads TGTGCCAGCAGTGTTACAGGGAACAATTCACCCCTCCACTTT. The chain has TRBV6-1 and TRBJ1-6, with D tentatively TRBD1 (6 bases). The length of the CDR3 is 14 residues. Trimming left V 4 bases short and J 7 bases short, with 11 bases between. Looked up from germline, CDR1 is MNHNS and CDR2 is SASEGT.

This clonotype was observed many times. The chain combines TRBV5-1 with TRBJ2-3; D uncertain. Trimming stripped 1 base from V and 5 bases from J, with 11 bases between. Germline V gene lookup returns CDR1 SGHRS and CDR2 YFSETQ. This CDR3 spans 14 amino acids. The CDR3 coding sequence is TGCGCCAGCAGCTTGCACACCGTCGGAGATACGCAGTATTTT. It yields the protein CASSLHTVGDTQYF.

This clonotype was recorded at least ten times. The chain employs TRBV3-1 and TRBJ2-7; 11 bases fit TRBD2. Germline V CDR1 and CDR2: LGHDT, YNNKEL (reference sequence). The CDR3 is made up of 15 amino acids. Trimming at V came to 1 base and at J to 5 bases, leaving 4 bases not matched to a gene. The CDR3 region is CASSQGGLAVHEQYF. Written as DNA, the CDR3 is TGTGCCAGCAGCCAAGGGGGACTAGCGGTCCACGAGCAGTACTTC.

CDR3 protein: CASGLGDEQYF. The CDR3 coding sequence is TGTGCTAGTGGTTTGGGAGACGAGCAGTACTTC. V usage is TRBV12-5 and J usage is TRBJ2-7; D remains ambiguous. V lost 1 base to trimming and J lost 5 bases, with 3 bases between them. Germline assignment: CDR1 LGHNT and CDR2 FRNRAP. The CDR3 sequence is 11 residues long. The entire variable domain, with the rest obtained from reference TRBV12-5 and TRBJ2-7, is as follows: DARVTQTPRHKVTEMGQEVTMRCQPILGHNTVFWYRQTMMQGLELLAYFRNRAPLDDSGMPKDRFSAEMPDATLATLKIQPSEPRDSAVYFCASGLGDEQYFGPGTRLTVT.

This clonotype was picked up many times. The rearrangement links TRBV2 to TRBJ2-1; D not resolved. Germline values: CDR1 SNHLY, CDR2 FYNNEI. The CDR3 is made up of 14 amino acids. The V end was cut by 4 bases, the J end by 8 bases, with 15 bases between. The CDR3 sequence is CASSVQFRGDEQFF. The CDR3 DNA reads TGTGCCAGCAGTGTCCAGTTTCGAGGCGATGAGCAGTTCTTC.